This T cell receptor (beta chain) was obtained from a study of blood T cell repertoires in COVID-19. Clones were read by immunoSEQ multiplex PCR, and TCRdb kept only the in-frame ones, dropping some. The sample consists of around 230,000 clones, 75% to 90% of them appearing once. The TCR sequence derives from a man aged 35 to 55 who had recovered from COVID-19. Sequenced material: PBMCs or T cells enriched from blood (not recorded which).

The CDR3 protein is CSVAGTGGRNTIYF. For the CDR3, the DNA is TGCAGCGTTGCCGGGACAGGGGGACGAAACACCATATATTTT. This chain links TRBV29-1 with TRBJ1-3; 11 bases align to TRBD1. The trim removed 4 bases at V and 5 bases at J, leaving 4 bases unmatched. The CDR3 consists of 14 residues. Germline loops: CDR1 SQVTM, CDR2 ANQGSEA.